Shown below are 32 T cell receptor beta chains from a single sample sequenced in a study of blood T cell repertoires in COVID-19. Repertoires were generated with immunoSEQ multiplex PCR, while TCRdb's copy carries only in-frame clones and drops some. The table shows fewer than 700,000 clones, with 85% to 90% occurring only once. Sequenced: peripheral blood. All receptors come from a woman aged 45 to 65 with COVID-19, enrolled during active disease.

The V call is TRBV4-1, the J call TRBJ1-4; 8 positions match TRBD1. Germline assignment: CDR1 MGHRA and CDR2 YSYEKL. After removal of 6 bases from V and 3 bases from J, the junction contained 9 bases not matched to a gene. This CDR3 is 16 amino acids long. Written as DNA, the CDR3 is TGCGCCAGCAGACCCCAGCAGGGGGCAGCTAATGAAAAACTGTTTTTT. Amino acids: CASRPQQGAANEKLFF.

J is TRBJ1-1 and V is TRBV6-1, with TRBD1 as a possible D gene (6 bases). The CDR3 sequence is 14 residues long. Germline V gene lookup returns CDR1 MNHNS and CDR2 SASEGT. Trimming shortened V by 6 bases and J by 0 bases, and 11 bases separated the two germline ends. The CDR3 here is CASSFRTVNTEAFF. CDR3 sequence (DNA): TGTGCCAGCAGCTTCCGGACAGTGAACACTGAAGCTTTCTTT.

This chain uses TRBV19 with TRBJ1-2; D is possibly TRBD1 (5 bases). Trimming took off 8 bases at V and 0 bases at J, with 13 bases between the two ends. The CDR3 has 14 amino acids. Germline V lookup: CDR1 LNHDA, CDR2 SQIVND (reference sequence). CDR3 bases: TGTGCCAGTTGTGACAGACCAACTAACTATGGCTACACCTTC. Residues: CASCDRPTNYGYTF.

The V call is TRBV18, the J call TRBJ2-7; 13 bases agree with TRBD2. The germline CDR1 and CDR2 sequences are KGHSH and LQKENI. The J segment lost 0 bases and the V segment lost 5 bases, leaving 4 bases of the junction unmatched. The CDR3 spans 16 residues. CDR3 nucleotides: TGTGCCAGCTCAGCCGGGACTAGCGGGGCCTCCTACGAGCAGTACTTC. This codes for CASSAGTSGASYEQYF.

This clone showed up just once. The chain combines TRBV6-4 with TRBJ1-1; D uncertain. CDR3 size: 13 residues. CDR1 MRHNA and CDR2 SNTAGT come from the germline V gene. The V and J ends lost 6 bases and 0 bases respectively, with 8 bases between them. This chain's CDR3 is CASSLRMNTEAFF. The DNA for the CDR3 is TGTGCCAGCAGCCTGCGAATGAACACTGAAGCTTTCTTT.

This clone appeared a few times. Other DNA variants within this sample encode the same CDR3. The genes are TRBV30 and TRBJ1-1; the D gene is possibly TRBD1 (5 bases). With 0 bases removed from V and 0 bases from J, the gap between germline ends came to 5 bases. The germline gives CDR1 GTSNPN, CDR2 SVGIG (reference sequence). CDR3 length: 13 amino acids. CDR3 sequence (DNA): TGTGCCTGGAGTGTAGGGGTGAACACTGAAGCTTTCTTT. Its translation: CAWSVGVNTEAFF.

The chain links TRBV25-1 to TRBJ1-2, with D perhaps TRBD1 (5 bases). CDR1 and CDR2 (germline): MGHDK, SYGVNS. The CDR3 runs 14 residues. Trimming removed 1 base from V and 4 bases from J, with 10 bases in between. This CDR3 is CASSELAGGYGYTF. The CDR3 region has the DNA TGTGCCAGCAGTGAATTGGCGGGGGGCTATGGCTACACCTTC.

This chain uses TRBV27 with TRBJ1-6; D not resolved. The CDR3 extends over 15 amino acids. Deletions cut 7 bases from V and 5 bases from J, with 15 bases between. In germline, CDR1 is MNHEY, CDR2 SMNVEV (reference sequence). The CDR3 is CASTRGSPHNSPLHF. The CDR3 bases are TGTGCCAGCACCCGCGGGAGCCCGCATAATTCACCCCTCCACTTT.

The chain has TRBV5-4 and TRBJ1-1, with unresolved D. V lost 1 base and J 11 bases, leaving 12 bases between the germline ends. CDR3 length: 12 residues. In germline, CDR1 is SGHNT, CDR2 YYREEE (reference sequence). CDR3 nucleotides: TGTGCCAGCAGCTTGATGGGCTCACCCGCTTTCTTT. Amino acids: CASSLMGSPAFF.

The J gene is TRBJ1-1, the V gene TRBV30; TRBD1 matches 7 bases. Germline CDR1 reads GTSNPN; CDR2 reads SVGIG (reference sequence). The CDR3 totals 13 residues. Trimming removed 3 bases from V and 0 bases from J; junction bases left unmatched: 1. The CDR3 spells CAWRGQMNTEAFF. Written as DNA, the CDR3 is TGTGCCTGGAGGGGACAGATGAACACTGAAGCTTTCTTT.

CDR3 coding DNA: TGTGCCAGCTCCGGTAGGGGCCCTCGAACAGATACGCAGTATTTT. Amino acids: CASSGRGPRTDTQYF. This rearrangement joins TRBV5-4 to TRBJ2-3, with a weak D call TRBD1 (5 bases). The CDR3 is 15 amino acids. CDR1 and CDR2 (germline): SGHNT, YYREEE (reference sequence). The germline V and J ends were trimmed by 7 bases and 3 bases, with 18 bases remaining between them.

CDR3 amino acids: CASSLTRSTGELFF. CDR3 nucleotide sequence: TGTGCCAGCAGCTTAACGAGGAGCACCGGGGAGCTGTTTTTT. The chain links TRBV7-3 to TRBJ2-2; no firm D call. Germline V gives CDR1 SGHTA, CDR2 FQGTGA. The V end lost 0 bases, the J end lost 4 bases, and 6 bases lay between the germline ends. This CDR3 spans 14 amino acids. Looking up the rest from reference TRBV7-3 and TRBJ2-2 gives the full variable domain: GAGVSQTPSNKVTEKGKYVELRCDPISGHTALYWYRQSLGQGPEFLIYFQGTGAADDSGLPNDRFFAVRPEGSVSTLKIQRTERGDSAVYLCASSLTRSTGELFFGEGSRLTVL.

This clone was detected only once. This rearrangement joins TRBV4-2 to TRBJ2-3; TRBD2 matches at 12 bases. This CDR3 has 16 residues. After removal of 5 bases from V and 2 bases from J, the junction contained 5 bases not matched to a gene. Germline V gene lookup returns CDR1 LGHNA and CDR2 YNFKEQ. Here the CDR3 DNA reads TGTGCCAGCAGCGTCCGGACTAGCGGGGACACAGATACGCAGTATTTT. This gives the protein CASSVRTSGDTDTQYF.

The chain has TRBV6-5 and TRBJ1-1, with 7 bases identical to TRBD1. V lost 6 bases, J lost 9 bases, and 4 bases stayed unmatched. The CDR3 sequence is 11 residues long. Germline V CDR1 and CDR2: MNHEY, SVGAGI. CDR3 protein: CASRMGQQAFF. In nucleotides, the CDR3 is TGTGCCAGCAGAATGGGACAGCAAGCTTTCTTT.

The J gene is TRBJ2-5, the V gene TRBV11-2; weak D call: TRBD1 (7 bases). Trimming took 5 bases from V and 5 from J, leaving 21 bases between them. CDR1 and CDR2 (germline): SGHAT, FQNNGV. This CDR3 comprises 16 residues. In nucleotides, the CDR3 is TGTGCCAGCAGCCCCTACTTCCAGGGGGGCCGGGAGACCCAGTACTTC. As protein: CASSPYFQGGRETQYF.

The chain couples TRBV28 to TRBJ1-2, with D perhaps matching TRBD1 (5 bases). The CDR3 sequence is 14 residues long. The V end lost 7 bases, the J end lost 4 bases, and 16 bases lay between the germline ends. Per germline, CDR1 MDHEN and CDR2 SYDVKM. In nucleotides, the CDR3 is TGTGCCAGCACGAACGGGGGGGAGGCCTATGGCTACACCTTC. The encoded protein is CASTNGGEAYGYTF.

CDR3 coding DNA: TGTGCCAGCAGCCAAGAGTCGGTATTTTATAGTAGAGAAGAGACCCAGTACTTC. As protein: CASSQESVFYSREETQYF. V is TRBV4-2 and J is TRBJ2-5; D is uncertain. This CDR3 region has 18 residues. Germline V gene sequence: CDR1 LGHNA, CDR2 YNFKEQ. V lost 0 bases and J lost 3, with 20 bases in between.

The J gene is TRBJ1-2, the V gene TRBV12-3 or TRBV12-4, with D unresolved. This CDR3 is 11 amino acids long. V was pared by 1 base and J by 13 bases, with 10 bases between. The DNA of the CDR3 is TGTGCCAGCAGTTTAGGGCCCGCTTTCACCTTC. Encoded protein: CASSLGPAFTF.

The chain couples TRBV7-9 to TRBJ2-7; weak D call: TRBD2 (6 bases). Germline values: CDR1 SEHNR, CDR2 FQNEAQ (reference sequence). This CDR3 is 15 amino acids long. Trimming shortened V by 5 bases and J by 0 bases, and 14 bases separated the two germline ends. The DNA for the CDR3 is TGTGCCAGCAGCCGAGGGGACTCTAGCTCCTACGAGCAGTACTTC. Translated: CASSRGDSSSYEQYF.

The V call is TRBV6-5, the J call TRBJ1-1; 8 bases fit TRBD1. CDR1 and CDR2 (germline): MNHEY, SVGAGI. CDR3 length: 13 amino acids. Trimming took 4 bases from V and 6 from J; bases not matched to a gene: 4. The CDR3 loop reads CASSWTGRAEAFF. The CDR3 nucleotides read TGTGCCAGCAGTTGGACAGGGCGCGCTGAAGCTTTCTTT.

The chain uses TRBV5-1 and TRBJ1-1, with D uncertain. Germline CDR1 is SGHRS and CDR2 is YFSETQ. The length of the CDR3 is 13 residues. The ends were cut back, 4 bases at V and 6 bases at J, with 13 bases in the middle. CDR3 nucleotides: TGCGCCAGCAGCGCCGGGTTAGGCCCTGAAGCTTTCTTT. This gives the protein CASSAGLGPEAFF.

This chain joins TRBV3-1 (or the pseudogene TRBV3-2) and TRBJ1-1; TRBD1 might be the D (6 bases). This CDR3 is built from 15 residues. Deletions cut 2 bases from V and 2 bases from J, with 12 bases between. Germline values: CDR1 LGHDT, CDR2 YNNKEL (reference sequence). CDR3 protein: CASSQRPGVNTEAFF. The CDR3 coding sequence is TGTGCCAGCAGCCAAAGGCCAGGGGTCAACACTGAAGCTTTCTTT.

V is TRBV2 and J is TRBJ1-1; TRBD1 matches at 10 bases. The germline V gene encodes CDR1 SNHLY and CDR2 FYNNEI. This CDR3 has 15 residues. With 0 bases clipped from V and 8 bases from J, the junction kept 6 bases outside the gene matches. CDR3 bases: TGTGCCAGCAGTGAAGCTATGAGGACAGGGGGAGAAGCTTTCTTT. Translated, it gives CASSEAMRTGGEAFF.

Remarks on this clone: The same CDR3 can be traced to other DNA sequences in this sample. The rearrangement joins TRBV6-5 to TRBJ1-2; TRBD1 is a possible D gene (5 bases). The V gene's germline CDR1 is MNHEY and CDR2 SVGAGI. The V and J ends lost 6 bases and 3 bases respectively, with 11 bases between them. The CDR3 has 13 amino acids. CDR3 sequence (DNA): TGTGCCAGCAGCAGAGACAGAGACTATGGCTACACCTTC. This gives the protein CASSRDRDYGYTF.

This clone was seen a handful of times. The rearrangement uses TRBV6-1 and TRBJ1-1; D is unresolved. Trimming left V 2 bases short and J 6 bases short, with 7 bases between. The length of the CDR3 is 12 residues. From germline, CDR1 is MNHNS and CDR2 SASEGT. As DNA, the CDR3 is TGTGCCAGCAGTGAATATACGGCTGAAGCTTTCTTT. Translation: CASSEYTAEAFF.

The chain is built from TRBV18 and TRBJ1-2, with 11 bases fitting TRBD1. This CDR3 has 15 amino acids. In germline, CDR1 is KGHSH, CDR2 LQKENI. V trimming: 2 bases; J trimming: 4 bases; junction bases outside the gene matches: 3. The CDR3 protein is CASSPGQGAGYGYTF. In DNA form, the CDR3 reads TGTGCCAGCTCACCAGGACAGGGGGCGGGCTATGGCTACACCTTC.

This clone has just one count. The CDR3 DNA reads as TGTGCCCTTGGGGGGGGGAGCAATCAGCCCCAGCATTTT. Protein: CALGGGSNQPQHF. The rearrangement uses TRBV28 and TRBJ1-5; D possibly corresponds to TRBD1 (5 bases). Trimming took off 11 bases at V and 1 base at J, with 12 bases between the two ends. From germline, CDR1 is MDHEN and CDR2 SYDVKM. This CDR3 is 13 amino acids long.

The genes are TRBV19 and TRBJ1-2, with a tentative D call TRBD1 (5 bases). V was trimmed by 3 bases and J by 5 bases, leaving 10 bases between them. Germline V lookup: CDR1 LNHDA, CDR2 SQIVND (reference sequence). The CDR3 totals 13 residues. The CDR3 is CASSIRQFYGYTF. The CDR3 coding sequence is TGTGCCAGTAGTATCCGACAGTTTTATGGCTACACCTTC.

This sequence joins TRBV18 and TRBJ2-6; D is possibly TRBD1 (7 bases). Per germline, CDR1 KGHSH and CDR2 LQKENI. The CDR3 is made up of 18 amino acids. Trimming removed 3 bases from V and 0 bases from J, with 15 bases in between. The CDR3 DNA reads as TGTGCCAGCTCACCCCAGGGGGGCGTAATCTCTGGGGCCAACGTCCTGACTTTC. Amino acids: CASSPQGGVISGANVLTF.

The V call is TRBV5-1, the J call TRBJ2-5, with D tentatively TRBD2 (6 bases). Trimming removed 1 base from V and 4 bases from J, with 17 bases in between. CDR3 length equals 16 residues. CDR1 is SGHRS, CDR2 YFSETQ, per germline. CDR3 sequence: CASSLSSGGFGETQYF. In DNA form, the CDR3 reads TGCGCCAGCAGCTTGTCAAGTGGGGGGTTCGGAGAGACCCAGTACTTC.

The chain recombines TRBV9 with TRBJ2-3; 14 nucleotides agree with TRBD2. CDR1 SGDLS and CDR2 YYNGEE come from the germline V gene. The CDR3 runs 17 residues. Trimming cost V 3 bases and J 2 bases; bases outside gene matches: 5. CDR3 bases: TGTGCCAGCAGCGGTTGGACTAGCGGGGGGTACACAGATACGCAGTATTTT. Protein product: CASSGWTSGGYTDTQYF. The variable domain in full, with the rest retrieved from reference TRBV9 and TRBJ2-3, is DSGVTQTPKHLITATGQRVTLRCSPRSGDLSVYWYQQSLDQGLQFLIQYYNGEERAKGNILERFSAQQFPDLHSELNLSSLELGDSALYFCASSGWTSGGYTDTQYFGPGTRLTVL.

The chain carries TRBV27 and TRBJ2-7; perhaps TRBD2 as D (5 bases). CDR1 is MNHEY, CDR2 SMNVEV, per germline (reference sequence). The CDR3 contains 13 residues. The V end lost 2 bases, the J end lost 2 bases, and 7 bases lay between the germline ends. The CDR3 region has the DNA TGTGCCAGCAGTTTAAGGCGGGCCTACGAGCAGTACTTC. Translation: CASSLRRAYEQYF.